This TCR beta chain stems from a study of blood T cell repertoires in COVID-19. With 1 base removed from V and 1 base from J, the gap between germline ends came to 7 bases. This CDR3 spans 14 amino acids. Germline V gene data show CDR1 as SGHVS and CDR2 as FQNEAQ. Measured with immunoSEQ multiplex PCR; TCRdb has only the in-frame clones, and not every one. The profile covers around 99,000 clones, with 75% to 95% appearing a single time and roughly 1.2% taken by the ten largest. The source is a woman between 25 and 40 years old with acute or convalescent COVID-19. Material for sequencing was peripheral blood. J is TRBJ1-1 and V is TRBV7-8; D not resolved. As DNA, the CDR3 is TGTGCCAGCAGCTTAGGGTCGGGGAACACTGAAGCTTTCTTT. It translates to CASSLGSGNTEAFF.